This record covers a single T cell receptor (beta chain). The data originate from a study of CD8 T cells in Susac syndrome. At the level of the study: About 6 sequenced Susac syndrome patients had clinically active disease, while eight were in remission.

The CDR3 length is 17 residues. Germline V lookup: CDR1 SGHAT, CDR2 FQNNGV. With V trimmed by 4 bases and J by 0 bases, 4 bases remained unmatched. When the RNA was reverse transcribed, random hexamers were used with an input of 0.5 to 1 ug. TCRdb re-called the immunoSEQ multiplex PCR reads through MiXCR, storing one row per CDR3 protein. This table has around 170,000 distinct CDR3 sequences, nearly 97% appearing once. The TCR was taken from a human donor with Susac syndrome. Sequencing used CD4+ T cells from PBMCs. The V and J genes are TRBV11-2 and TRBJ2-3; 13 nucleotides align to TRBD2. Written as DNA, the CDR3 is TGTGCCAGCAGCTCAGGGACTAGCGGGGCAAGCACAGATACGCAGTATTTT. This translates into CASSSGTSGASTDTQYF.